This passage covers 30 T cell receptor beta chains from one sample sequenced in a study of early T cells in non-severe SARS-CoV-2 infection. TCRdb reprocessed the 5' RACE reads with MiXCR, giving one entry per CDR3 protein. The sample contains about 50,000 distinct CDR3 sequences, over 12% of which appear only once. Sequenced material: whole blood, taken at baseline. The source is an adult who was a healthcare worker with PCR-confirmed SARS-CoV-2 infection or an uninfected control (not recorded which).

The J gene is TRBJ2-7, the V gene TRBV28; TRBD2 matches at 11 bases. The CDR3 has 13 residues. With 3 bases clipped from V and 5 bases from J, the junction kept 0 bases outside the gene matches. Germline V gives CDR1 MDHEN, CDR2 SYDVKM. CDR3 amino acids: CASSLTSGNEQYF. CDR3 in DNA: TGTGCCAGCAGTTTGACTAGCGGGAACGAGCAGTACTTC.

The chain employs TRBV6-6 and TRBJ2-5; 8 bases line up with TRBD2. The germline CDR1 and CDR2 sequences are MNHNY and SVGAGI (reference sequence). Trimming at V came to 5 bases and at J to 4 bases, leaving 3 bases not matched to a gene. The CDR3 is 13 amino acids. In nucleotides, the CDR3 is TGTGCCAGCAGTAGCGGGAGAAGAGAGACCCAGTACTTC. The encoded protein is CASSSGRRETQYF.

This clonotype was found a few times. The chain employs TRBV10-1 and TRBJ2-7, with 7 bases aligning to TRBD2. This CDR3 spans 13 amino acids. Germline assignment: CDR1 WNHNN and CDR2 SYGVQD (reference sequence). The V segment lost 3 bases and the J segment 3 bases; nucleotides outside the gene matches: 2. CDR3 DNA: TGCGCCAGCAGTGAAGCGGGGCGCTACGAGCAGTACTTC. Protein product: CASSEAGRYEQYF.

This clonotype was seen ten or more times. The chain has TRBV20-1 and TRBJ2-1, with 12 positions matching TRBD2. This CDR3 has 14 residues. V lost 2 bases and J lost 6; bases outside the gene matches: 2. Per germline, CDR1 DFQATT and CDR2 SNEGSKA (reference sequence). The CDR3 loop reads CSARLAGGINEQFF. In nucleotides, the CDR3 is TGCAGTGCTAGACTAGCGGGAGGGATCAATGAGCAGTTCTTC.

This sequence joins TRBV3-1 and TRBJ2-1, with 10 bases lining up with TRBD1. With 4 bases clipped from V and 8 bases from J, the junction kept 11 bases outside the gene matches. The CDR3 sequence is 16 residues long. Germline V gene lookup returns CDR1 LGHDT and CDR2 YNNKEL (reference sequence). CDR3 nucleotide sequence: TGTGCCAGCAGCCTTTGGTCCGGGACAGGGGTAGATGAGCAGTTCTTC. It is translated as CASSLWSGTGVDEQFF.

This clonotype was detected a few times. This chain uses TRBV29-1 with TRBJ2-7; D is undetermined. Germline V lookup: CDR1 SQVTM, CDR2 ANQGSEA. V lost 4 bases and J 4 bases, leaving 14 bases between the germline ends. CDR3 length: 13 amino acids. The CDR3, as DNA: TGCAGCGTTGTAGAAGTCGTTGGTTACGAGCAGTACTTC. Amino acids: CSVVEVVGYEQYF.

This clonotype has a handful of counts. This chain connects TRBV2 to TRBJ2-7, with D hard to call. Germline lookup yields CDR1 SNHLY and CDR2 FYNNEI. V was pared by 3 bases and J by 2 bases, with 14 bases between. The CDR3 is 15 residues long. The CDR3, as DNA: TGTGCCAGCAGTGAGCCTCTTCACTCCACCTACGAGCAGTACTTC. This sequence encodes CASSEPLHSTYEQYF.

This clonotype occurred a few times. The chain employs TRBV5-8 and TRBJ1-6, with TRBD1 identical over 7 bases. CDR1 is SGHTS and CDR2 is YDEGEE in the germline V gene. The ends lost 1 base at V and 10 bases at J; junction bases unmatched: 5. The CDR3 loop spans 14 amino acids. The CDR3 DNA reads as TGTGCCAGCAGCTTGAGACAGGGAGGCTCACCCCTCCACTTT. It codes for CASSLRQGGSPLHF.

In this sample, this clonotype turned up many times. This chain connects TRBV12-3 or TRBV12-4 to TRBJ2-5; D might be TRBD1 (5 bases). The CDR3 runs 14 residues. Deletions cut 7 bases from V and 1 base from J, with 13 bases between. CDR3 protein: CASIIWGGQETQYF. The CDR3 DNA reads TGTGCCAGCATAATTTGGGGCGGCCAAGAGACCCAGTACTTC.

The genes are TRBV5-1 and TRBJ1-1; TRBD1 is a possible D gene (5 bases). V was cut by 1 base and J by 2 bases, with 6 bases left in between. Germline V gene data show CDR1 as SGHRS and CDR2 as YFSETQ. The CDR3 sequence is 13 residues long. CDR3 sequence: CASSLTGNTEAFF. The DNA for the CDR3 is TGCGCCAGCAGCTTGACAGGCAACACTGAAGCTTTCTTT.

This clonotype was seen ten or more times. The chain links TRBV10-3 to TRBJ1-5, with a possible D match to TRBD1 (5 bases). V lost 4 bases, J lost 5 bases, and 6 bases lay in between. The V gene's germline CDR1 is ENHRY and CDR2 SYGVKD. The CDR3 loop spans 12 amino acids. Here the CDR3 reads CAISAGDQPQHF. CDR3 DNA: TGTGCCATCAGTGCGGGGGATCAGCCCCAGCATTTT.

This clonotype was seen only a few times. The chain combines TRBV30 with TRBJ2-1; 12 bases agree with TRBD1. The germline V gene encodes CDR1 GTSNPN and CDR2 SVGIG (reference sequence). This CDR3 is built from 18 residues. V was pared by 2 bases and J by 9 bases, with 17 bases of the junction left unmatched. The CDR3 spells CAWSSSGQGAAGESEQFF. CDR3 DNA sequence: TGTGCCTGGAGTAGTTCGGGACAGGGGGCGGCCGGGGAGAGTGAGCAGTTCTTC.

The chain links TRBV12-3 or TRBV12-4 to TRBJ1-5, with D tentatively TRBD1 (5 bases). Trimming cost V 4 bases and J 2 bases, with 15 bases left between them. The CDR3 has 16 residues. The CDR3 DNA reads TGTGCCAGCAGTTCACTGTCAGGGAGTCGCAATCAGCCCCAGCATTTT. This encodes CASSSLSGSRNQPQHF.

This clonotype was recorded many times. This chain links TRBV7-9 with TRBJ2-1, with 8 bases matching TRBD2. V trimming: 5 bases; J trimming: 8 bases; junction bases outside the gene matches: 11. The CDR3 sequence is 15 residues long. Germline values: CDR1 SEHNR, CDR2 FQNEAQ (reference sequence). The CDR3: CASSVGERGSHEQFF. Written as DNA, the CDR3 is TGTGCCAGCAGCGTCGGTGAGCGGGGGTCACATGAGCAGTTCTTC.

This clonotype was observed a handful of times. The V and J genes are TRBV5-1 and TRBJ1-1; perhaps TRBD1 as D (6 bases). This CDR3 has 15 amino acids. The germline V gene encodes CDR1 SGHRS and CDR2 YFSETQ. Trimming took off 0 bases at V and 5 bases at J, with 14 bases between the two ends. CDR3 region: CASSLAAGAKTEAFF. As DNA, the CDR3 is TGCGCCAGCAGCTTGGCCGCGGGGGCGAAAACTGAAGCTTTCTTT.

The chain uses TRBV7-9 and TRBJ1-2, with D perhaps matching TRBD1 (6 bases). CDR3 length: 15 residues. Trimming pared 3 bases from V and 5 bases from J, leaving 16 bases between. Germline CDR1 reads SEHNR; CDR2 reads FQNEAQ (reference sequence). CDR3 in amino acids: CASSFADSLLYGYTF. As DNA, the CDR3 is TGTGCCAGCAGCTTCGCGGACAGTCTACTTTATGGCTACACCTTC. Complete variable domain (other parts from reference TRBV7-9 and TRBJ1-2): DTGVSQNPRHKITKRGQNVTFRCDPISEHNRLYWYRQTLGQGPEFLTYFQNEAQLEKSRLLSDRFSAERPKGSFSTLEIQRTEQGDSAMYLCASSFADSLLYGYTFGSGTRLTVV.

This clonotype was seen ten or more times. This sequence joins TRBV28 and TRBJ2-4, with 8 bases fitting TRBD1. This CDR3 comprises 16 residues. Germline assignment: CDR1 MDHEN and CDR2 SYDVKM. The ends lost 7 bases at V and 3 bases at J; junction bases unmatched: 11. CDR3 sequence: CASIESRGRDKNIQYF. CDR3 bases: TGTGCCAGCATCGAGTCCAGGGGGCGCGACAAAAACATTCAGTACTTC. The full variable domain, completed using reference TRBV28 and TRBJ2-4, is DVKVTQSSRYLVKRTGEKVFLECVQDMDHENMFWYRQDPGLGLRLIYFSYDVKMKEKGDIPEGYSVSREKKERFSLILESASTNQTSMYLCASIESRGRDKNIQYFGAGTRLSVL.

The genes are TRBV18 and TRBJ2-5; D is undetermined. The ends were cut back, 3 bases at V and 5 bases at J, with 10 bases in the middle. Germline V gives CDR1 KGHSH, CDR2 LQKENI. The CDR3 spans 13 residues. The CDR3 nucleotides are TGTGCCAGCTCACCCCAGGCCAGGGAGACCCAGTACTTC. Protein sequence: CASSPQARETQYF.

The V call is TRBV7-9, the J call TRBJ2-7, with 8 positions matching TRBD1. This CDR3 comprises 15 residues. The V gene end was trimmed by 4 bases and the J gene end by 1 base; junction bases not matched to a gene: 6. Germline loops: CDR1 SEHNR, CDR2 FQNEAQ (reference sequence). The CDR3 reads CASSYPQGASYEQYF. CDR3 in DNA: TGTGCCAGCAGCTACCCTCAGGGGGCATCCTACGAGCAGTACTTC. Together with reference TRBV7-9 and TRBJ2-7, the CDR3 gives the full variable domain: DTGVSQNPRHKITKRGQNVTFRCDPISEHNRLYWYRQTLGQGPEFLTYFQNEAQLEKSRLLSDRFSAERPKGSFSTLEIQRTEQGDSAMYLCASSYPQGASYEQYFGPGTRLTVT.

This clonotype was observed many times. The V gene is TRBV12-3 or TRBV12-4, the J gene TRBJ1-3; tentatively, D is TRBD1 (6 bases). The CDR3 runs to 14 residues. Trimming stripped 3 bases from V and 0 bases from J, with 6 bases between. The CDR3 here is CASSFRGSGNTIYF. CDR3 coding DNA: TGTGCCAGCAGTTTCAGGGGCTCTGGAAACACCATATATTTT.

This clonotype occurred a few times. This chain joins TRBV4-1 and TRBJ1-2, with 7 nucleotides matching TRBD1. Germline loops: CDR1 MGHRA, CDR2 YSYEKL. The CDR3 covers 15 residues. J lost 6 bases, V lost 0 bases, and 7 bases had no gene match. The CDR3 DNA reads as TGCGCCAGCAGCCAAGAATCACAGGGGACTCATGGCTACACCTTC. This encodes CASSQESQGTHGYTF.

This clonotype was picked up a small number of times. The chain joins TRBV20-1 to TRBJ2-1; 9 bases fit TRBD2. V was pared by 3 bases and J by 4 bases, with 10 bases of the junction left unmatched. The CDR3 runs 16 residues. From germline, CDR1 is DFQATT and CDR2 SNEGSKA (reference sequence). CDR3 amino acids: CSASGGKAGGYNEQFF. In nucleotides, the CDR3 is TGCAGTGCTAGCGGGGGTAAAGCGGGAGGTTACAATGAGCAGTTCTTC.

This clonotype was counted a few times. The gene calls are TRBV2 and TRBJ2-5; tentatively, D is TRBD2 (6 bases). Trimming cost V 5 bases and J 3 bases, with 13 bases left between them. Germline loops: CDR1 SNHLY, CDR2 FYNNEI. The CDR3 has 14 amino acids. The CDR3 DNA follows: TGTGCCAGCAGTTCGGACTGGGGGGAAGAGACCCAGTACTTC. Translated, it gives CASSSDWGEETQYF.

A word on this clonotype: A read error may explain this, as a much larger clone is one base away. This sequence joins TRBV3-1 and TRBJ2-1; D remains ambiguous. This CDR3 is 14 amino acids long. Trimming shortened V by 1 base and J by 7 bases, and 11 bases separated the two germline ends. From germline, CDR1 is LGHDT and CDR2 YNNKEL (reference sequence). The CDR3 nucleotides read TGTGCCAGCAGCCAAGCTTCAGAGGTTAATGAGCAGTTCTTC. It specifies CASSQASEVNEQFF.

V is TRBV12-3 or TRBV12-4 and J is TRBJ2-3; no definite D call. The CDR3 is made up of 11 amino acids. The V gene lost 6 bases and the J gene lost 4 bases, with 5 bases spanning the gap. CDR3 sequence reads: CASSPADTQYF. The CDR3, as DNA: TGTGCCAGCAGCCCGGCAGATACGCAGTATTTT.

J is TRBJ2-3 and V is TRBV7-8; 14 nucleotides agree with TRBD2. Trimming took 2 bases from V and 5 from J; bases not matched to a gene: 12. CDR1 and CDR2 from the germline V gene are SGHVS and FQNEAQ. This CDR3 has 19 residues. The CDR3 sequence is CASSLRLRLAGGVRDTQYF. CDR3 bases: TGTGCCAGCAGCTTACGCCTCCGACTAGCGGGAGGGGTCAGAGATACGCAGTATTTT.

V usage is TRBV4-1 and J usage is TRBJ2-3, with 7 nucleotides matching TRBD1. The CDR3 loop spans 16 amino acids. Trimming cost V 6 bases and J 0 bases; bases outside gene matches: 9. The germline gives CDR1 MGHRA, CDR2 YSYEKL. The DNA for the CDR3 is TGCGCCAGCAGACCACAGGGGCCTCCTAGCACAGATACGCAGTATTTT. Protein: CASRPQGPPSTDTQYF.

Only a few counts were recorded for this clonotype. The chain links TRBV4-1 to TRBJ2-1; tentative D call: TRBD2 (5 bases). Germline V gene sequence: CDR1 MGHRA, CDR2 YSYEKL. Trimming cost V 4 bases and J 3 bases, with 19 bases left between them. The CDR3 loop spans 17 amino acids. The CDR3 is CASSPGPASTLYNEQFF. The CDR3 region has the DNA TGCGCCAGCAGCCCCGGCCCGGCTAGCACGCTCTACAATGAGCAGTTCTTC.

This clonotype was detected a few times. The chain recombines TRBV30 with TRBJ1-6, with D possibly TRBD1 on 6 matching bases. CDR1 is GTSNPN and CDR2 is SVGIG in the germline V gene (reference sequence). Between the trimmed V and J ends, which lost 1 base and 11 bases, there was a span of 21 bases. The CDR3 has 16 residues. The CDR3: CAWSDRVKWIEAPLHF. The CDR3 DNA follows: TGTGCCTGGAGTGACAGGGTGAAGTGGATCGAGGCACCCCTCCACTTT.

The chain employs TRBV7-3 and TRBJ2-2; 10 bases are shared with TRBD2. With V trimmed by 3 bases and J by 5 bases, 9 bases remained unmatched. This CDR3 has 17 amino acids. CDR1 and CDR2 (germline): SGHTA, FQGTGA. The chain's CDR3 is CASSLKAGGPWTGELFF. Here the CDR3 DNA reads TGTGCCAGCAGCTTGAAAGCGGGAGGGCCGTGGACCGGGGAGCTGTTTTTT.